This TCR beta chain came from a study of CD8 T cells in Susac syndrome. Per the germline V gene, CDR1 is SGHVS and CDR2 is FQNEAQ. This CDR3 is 15 amino acids long. The V and J ends lost 4 bases and 0 bases respectively, with 12 bases between them. With respect to this clonotype: The antigen remains undetermined.

Study-wide findings and caveats: The relatively small number of individuals in the TCR sequencing and HLA analysis was acknowledged by the study.

Random hexamers were used to reverse transcribe the RNA input (roughly 0.5 to 1 ug). Amplification of the TCR beta CDR3 was carried out by immunoSEQ multiplex PCR, which spanned a total of 54 Vbeta and 13 Jbeta segments. TCRdb analysed the immunoSEQ multiplex PCR reads with MiXCR anew, one entry per CDR3 protein. The sample has more than 110,000 distinct CDR3 sequences; around 94% are singletons. Material for sequencing was CD8+ T cells from PBMCs. The TCR comes from a human donor in good health. The chain couples TRBV7-8 to TRBJ1-1; D perhaps matches TRBD1 (6 bases). CDR3 in DNA: TGTGCCAGCAGCTACCGGACAGCCATGAACACTGAAGCTTTCTTT. Translation: CASSYRTAMNTEAFF.